This TCR beta chain is drawn from a study of PD-1 blockade in mismatch repair-deficient tumors. About the research overall: Patients had approximately 12 mismatch repair-deficient cancer types, all previously treated and progressing.

TCRdb's copy holds only in-frame clones and misses some; the assay was immunoSEQ multiplex PCR. The sample includes about 120,000 clones, roughly nine tenths of them seen just once. TCR sequencing covered a few patients who responded to pembrolizumab. This CDR3 is built from 16 residues. V lost 1 base and J lost 4; bases outside the gene matches: 3. Germline V gene data show CDR1 as LNHDA and CDR2 as SQIVND (reference sequence). The V gene is TRBV19, the J gene TRBJ2-3; 12 bases are a match to TRBD2. The source was peripheral blood, collected 44 weeks after starting pembrolizumab. The sequence derives from an adult with mismatch repair-deficient cancer. As DNA, the CDR3 is TGTGCCAGTAGTATAGGGCGACTAGCGGGAGCAGATACGCAGTATTTT. It specifies CASSIGRLAGADTQYF.